Here is one TCR beta chain with its context. Its target is unknown. This sample was included in a study of shared clonotypes between healthy human individuals. Study summary: The donor pool was made up of two women and three men aged 18 to 49. Each donor contributed plates that comprised three CD4 naive, three CD4 memory, two CD8 naive and one CD8 memory. General observations from the study: Enrolling few donors narrowed the genetic and exposure-history diversity that was represented.

In the source study's methods: Sequence data from immunoSEQ were junction-only and lacked quality scores; consequently, filtering differed. Generated by immunoSEQ multiplex PCR, the TCRdb table keeps only in-frame clones and is missing some. D and trimming were read from the DNA, whereas the V and J calls and clone size are those reported in that table. The sample contains millions of clones, over 85% of which appear only once. Material for sequencing was naive CD4+ T cells sorted from blood. Subset here: CD45RA+ positively selected. The TCR sequence derives from a man aged 18-30 years in good health.

DNA of the CDR3: TGTGCCAGCAAGGGACAGGGGCGAGAGACCCAGTACTTC. Protein: CASKGQGRETQYF. The chain recombines TRBV27 with TRBJ2-5; 10 nucleotides agree with TRBD1. With 7 bases clipped from V and 4 bases from J, the junction kept 3 bases outside the gene matches. The CDR3 is 13 residues long. The V gene's germline CDR1 is MNHEY and CDR2 SMNVEV (reference sequence).